This T cell receptor (beta chain) was recorded in a study of CD8 T cells in Susac syndrome. V lost 6 bases to trimming and J lost 3 bases; unmatched junction nucleotides: 16. This CDR3 spans 17 amino acids. The germline V gene encodes CDR1 MDHEN and CDR2 SYDVKM. Reverse transcription used about 0.45 to 1 ug RNA and random hexamers. TCRdb fed the immunoSEQ multiplex PCR reads into MiXCR, producing one record per CDR3 protein. The sample has under 550,000 distinct CDR3 sequences, more than 80% seen once. The sequence was obtained from a human donor with multiple sclerosis. Source material: CD8+ T cells from PBMCs. The rearrangement uses TRBV28 and TRBJ2-7; 8 bases line up with TRBD2. DNA for the CDR3: TGTGCCAGCAGACTAGGGACTAGACCGGTCGCCATCTACGAGCAGTACTTC. Amino acid sequence: CASRLGTRPVAIYEQYF.